Each of the 3 T cell receptor beta chains below was sequenced from the same sample in a study of T cell responses to AZD1222 COVID-19 vaccine. The table came from immunoSEQ multiplex PCR; TCRdb's copy has only in-frame clones and leaves some out. The table lists 120,000 or so clones, 70% to 90% of them singletons, with approximately 30% in the top ten. This specimen was peripheral blood, taken on day 0 of AZD1222 vaccination. Receptors originate from an adult in good health.

The CDR3 DNA is TGTGCCAGCAGTGCCTTCCAGAGCGGGAGGGCCTACGAGCAGTACTTC. It codes for CASSAFQSGRAYEQYF. V and J are TRBV6-1 and TRBJ2-7, with 10 bases aligning to TRBD2. Trimming took 4 bases from V and 2 from J; bases not matched to a gene: 8. This CDR3 is built from 16 residues. The germline gives CDR1 MNHNS, CDR2 SASEGT.

This chain joins TRBV30 and TRBJ2-7, with 10 bases matching TRBD1. The V gene's germline CDR1 is GTSNPN and CDR2 SVGIG (reference sequence). The J segment lost 9 bases and the V segment lost 3 bases, leaving 11 bases of the junction unmatched. The CDR3 runs to 14 residues. The CDR3 coding sequence is TGTGCCTGGAGCCCAGGGGGGACAGGGGTGGGGCAGTACTTC. Translation: CAWSPGGTGVGQYF. Variable domain in full (rest from reference TRBV30 and TRBJ2-7): SQTIHQWPATLVQPVGSPLSLECTVEGTSNPNLYWYRQAAGRGLQLLFYSVGIGQISSEVPQNLSASRPQDRQFILSSKKLLLSDSGFYLCAWSPGGTGVGQYFGPGTRLTVT.

This chain uses TRBV7-3 with TRBJ2-5; no clear D. V was cut by 5 bases and J by 4 bases, with 11 bases left in between. The CDR3 is made up of 13 amino acids. The germline V gene has CDR1 SGHTA and CDR2 FQGTGA. The CDR3 bases are TGTGCCAGCAGCCGGGCCCTTACAGAGACCCAGTACTTC. Its protein product is CASSRALTETQYF.